This T cell receptor (beta chain) was sequenced during a study of Ad26.COV2.S vaccination and SARS-CoV-2 variants. Assay used: immunoSEQ multiplex PCR; TCRdb lists only in-frame clones, some missing. The sample includes about 350,000 clones, 80% to 90% seen only once; the top ten take less than 4%. CDR3 length: 11 residues. Indicated treatment: some 19 received Ad26.COV2.S at low or high dose, single or two shots; a few received placebo; per-sample allocation not given. Vaccine and placebo recipients were sampled on day 63 after the first injection. The receptor was derived from a person between 18 and 59 years old who received the Ad26.COV2.S COVID-19 vaccine or a placebo. The sample consisted of peripheral blood, taken in a trial of Ad26.COV2.S vaccine versus placebo. The genes are TRBV21-1 and TRBJ1-2. TRBV21-1 is a pseudogene. The CDR3, as DNA: TGTGCCAGCAGCAAAGATGAGGAAGTCGCCTTC. Translating it yields CASSKDEEVAF.